These T cell receptor beta chains were read from a single sample in a study of OX40 agonist ivuxolimab in advanced cancers. Here immunoSEQ multiplex PCR was the method, and the copy in TCRdb shows in-frame clones only, minus some. The sample has fewer than 90,000 clones; 80% to 90% are singletons. Sequenced material: CD4+ or CD8+ T cells sorted from blood, taken in a trial of the OX40 agonist ivuxolimab. These receptors all stem from an adult with an advanced solid tumor such as melanoma, head and neck, liver or kidney cancer. CDR3s include the opening cysteine and the closing phenylalanine or tryptophan.

V	J	CDR3
TRBV4-1	TRBJ2-1	CASSQDRDDSYNEQFF
TRBV2	TRBJ2-7	CASSEPPGQGKYEQYF
TRBV5-4	TRBJ2-7	CASSRDGYEQYF
TRBV4-1	TRBJ1-5	CASSRQGQASNQPQHF
TRBV29-1	TRBJ1-2	CSVQPGQHGYTF
TRBV29-1	TRBJ2-6	CSVVPDLSSGANVLTF
TRBV30	TRBJ2-3	CAWSAGTGMADTQYF
TRBV2	TRBJ2-2	CAYGGSSTGELFF
TRBV27	TRBJ2-2	CASPVGDGGELFF
TRBV5-1	TRBJ1-1	CASSLGGQPTEAFF
TRBV11-2	TRBJ2-5	CASSTGLAGEETQYF
TRBV28	TRBJ1-2	CASSNTGKDYGYTF
TRBV6-5	TRBJ1-6	CASSPITGANSPLHF
TRBV7-9	TRBJ1-2	CASSLGDRGLLYGYTF
TRBV5-6	TRBJ2-3	CASSLVWTGADTQYF
TRBV11-2	TRBJ1-6	CASSLAGQGNSPLHF
TRBV18	TRBJ2-1	CASSPRSSGGATIYNEQFF
TRBV18	TRBJ1-4	CASSEGIATNEKLFF
TRBV29-1	TRBJ2-3	CSVEGGAGDTQYF
TRBV29-1	TRBJ2-7	CSGGEARYEQYF
TRBV7-2	TRBJ2-3	CALSQASVTDTQYF
TRBV27	TRBJ2-7	CASSFLLTSGTNYEQYF
TRBV2	TRBJ2-5	CASSVDRGQETQYF
TRBV5-5	TRBJ2-3	CASSTGGTGADTQYF
TRBV5-6	TRBJ1-6	CASSLRESSYNSPLHF
TRBV5-1	TRBJ2-5	CASSGGQGDATQYF
TRBV11-2	TRBJ1-6	CASSSSSLDSPLHF
TRBV28	TRBJ1-1	CASSLTKPAEAFF
TRBV18	TRBJ2-7	CASSPPGAPGNYEQYF
TRBV10-1	TRBJ2-5	CASILRSPQETQYF
TRBV5-8	NA	CASSFGQSYEQYF
TRBV27	TRBJ1-3	CASSLSSTASGNTIYF
TRBV25-1	TRBJ2-1	CASTYSYNEQFF
TRBV5-1	TRBJ2-1	CASRGSGGARNEQFF
TRBV18	TRBJ1-2	CASSPQGPQLYGYTF
TRBV7-9	TRBJ1-2	CASSPRDRGGGYTF
TRBV5-1	TRBJ2-1	CASSLGSRQQSSYNEQFF
TRBV6-6	TRBJ2-7	CASSLDTYEQYF
TRBV2	TRBJ1-6	CASSGGGRAYNSPLHF
TRBV15	TRBJ1-2	CATSRGAGLANYGYTF